The next 24 T cell receptor beta chains were all read from a single sample in a study of cytomegalovirus exposure and HLA in healthy donors. Primers for the PCR totalled 60 Vbeta and 13 Jbeta. TCRdb's table, derived via immunoSEQ multiplex PCR, lists solely in-frame clones and lacks some. Among a few hundred thousand clones, 80% to 95% were seen once, and the ten largest hold less than 2%. Sequencing input: PBMCs. These receptors all come from a girl aged 2 to 10 in good health and CMV-seronegative.

The chain combines TRBV11-2 with TRBJ1-3; D is uncertain. CDR1 is SGHAT and CDR2 is FQNNGV in the germline V gene. The CDR3 covers 17 residues. The ends were cut back, 5 bases at V and 4 bases at J, with 21 bases in the middle. The CDR3 sequence is CASSRIRRGGQGNTIYF. The DNA of the CDR3 is TGTGCCAGCAGCCGAATTAGGCGTGGCGGGCAAGGAAACACCATATATTTT.

The chain combines TRBV29-1 with TRBJ2-1; D unclear. Germline lookup yields CDR1 SQVTM and CDR2 ANQGSEA. The ends were cut back, 2 bases at V and 0 bases at J, with 8 bases in the middle. The CDR3 runs 14 residues. CDR3 region: CSVEWASSYNEQFF. CDR3 sequence (DNA): TGCAGCGTTGAATGGGCCAGCTCCTACAATGAGCAGTTCTTC.

J is TRBJ2-7 and V is TRBV20-1; D is unresolved. The CDR3 is made up of 11 amino acids. Germline lookup yields CDR1 DFQATT and CDR2 SNEGSKA (reference sequence). The CDR3 DNA follows: TGCAGCCGGGTAAGAGTCCCCGAGCAGTACTTC. Its protein is CSRVRVPEQYF.

The V call is TRBV21-1, the J call TRBJ2-2; the DNA was not compared with TRBD2, the D call given in the table. TRBV21-1 is annotated as a pseudogene. The CDR3 is 13 amino acids. CDR3: CASSKALAQELFF. The CDR3 DNA sequence: TGTGCCAGCAGCAAAGCCCTAGCGCAGGAGCTGTTTTTT.

The chain employs TRBV7-6 and TRBJ2-1; 11 bases fit TRBD2. The CDR3 runs to 15 residues. CDR1 and CDR2 (germline): SGHVS, FNYEAQ. The J segment lost 8 bases and the V segment lost 6 bases, leaving 9 bases of the junction unmatched. CDR3 nucleotide sequence: TGTGCCAGCAGTCTTACTAGCGGGAGAGGGCATGAGCAGTTCTTC. Amino acid sequence: CASSLTSGRGHEQFF.

The chain recombines TRBV5-1 with TRBJ2-3, with D possibly being TRBD2 (5 bases). Germline CDR1 is SGHRS and CDR2 is YFSETQ. This CDR3 contains 15 residues. V shed 5 bases and J shed 6 bases, with 19 bases lying between them. CDR3 nucleotide sequence: TGCGCCAGCAGTCCTGTACGGGGTCTACCGGATACGCAGTATTTT. The encoded protein is CASSPVRGLPDTQYF.

Here the CDR3 reads CASSREQWGNQPQHF. The CDR3 nucleotides are TGTGCCAGCAGTCGAGAACAGTGGGGCAATCAGCCCCAGCATTTT. This chain links TRBV27 with TRBJ1-5; D unclear. This CDR3 contains 15 residues. Germline V lookup: CDR1 MNHEY, CDR2 SMNVEV (reference sequence). The V end lost 5 bases, the J end lost 2 bases, and 13 bases lay between the germline ends.

This chain links TRBV28 with TRBJ2-7; TRBD1 might be the D (5 bases). Germline CDR1 is MDHEN and CDR2 is SYDVKM. The CDR3 is 14 residues long. V was pared by 3 bases and J by 0 bases, with 9 bases between. The CDR3 region has the DNA TGTGCCAGCAGTTTGGTACAGGTCTCCTACGAGCAGTACTTC. Its translation is CASSLVQVSYEQYF.

J is TRBJ2-1 and V is TRBV4-1, with D possibly being TRBD2 (6 bases). The germline V and J ends were trimmed by 5 bases and 5 bases, with 13 bases remaining between them. There are 14 residues in the CDR3. The germline V gene has CDR1 MGHRA and CDR2 YSYEKL. CDR3 protein: CASSNSGTDNEQFF. DNA of the CDR3: TGCGCCAGCAGCAACAGTGGGACTGACAATGAGCAGTTCTTC.

The chain joins TRBV30 to TRBJ2-7; no definite D call. V lost 0 bases and J lost 7, with 10 bases in between. The V gene's germline CDR1 is GTSNPN and CDR2 SVGIG (reference sequence). CDR3 size: 12 residues. CDR3 residues: CAWSVIPGEQYF. CDR3 bases: TGTGCCTGGAGTGTTATCCCCGGGGAGCAGTACTTC.

This clone was seen more than once but under ten times. Other DNA sequences of this sample code for an identical CDR3. V usage is TRBV7-9 and J usage is TRBJ2-1; D call uncertain. The CDR3 is made up of 16 amino acids. Germline-derived CDR1 and CDR2 are SEHNR and FQNEAQ (reference sequence). V was pared by 5 bases and J by 3 bases, with 17 bases between. As DNA, the CDR3 is TGTGCCAGCAGCCCCACTCCTTATGACATCTACAATGAGCAGTTCTTC. This sequence encodes CASSPTPYDIYNEQFF.

Concerning this clone: One end of the junction does not line up with germline, which may come from a read error. The chain combines TRBV2 with TRBJ2-7, with 7 nucleotides matching TRBD2. CDR3 length: 11 residues. Germline CDR1 is SNHLY and CDR2 is FYNNEI. The CDR3 region is CASSEVSGAVF. The CDR3 coding sequence is TGTGCCAGCAGTGAAGTCAGCGGGGCCGTCTTC.

The chain has TRBV19 and TRBJ2-7; weak D call: TRBD1 (6 bases). The length of the CDR3 is 14 residues. Per the germline V gene, CDR1 is LNHDA and CDR2 is SQIVND (reference sequence). The V and J ends lost 6 bases and 0 bases respectively, with 12 bases between them. The CDR3 DNA sequence: TGTGCCAGTAGCTTCGACAGGAGCTCCTACGAGCAGTACTTC. Protein product: CASSFDRSSYEQYF.

A word on this clone: One end of the junction is discordant with germline, which a read error may explain. The chain carries TRBV7-7 and TRBJ2-1, with 9 bases lining up with TRBD2. There are 16 residues in the CDR3. Germline V gives CDR1 SSHAT, CDR2 FNYEAQ (reference sequence). As DNA, the CDR3 is TGTGCTAGCAGCTTAGGGTCCAGCGGGGGGTGGAATGAGCAGTTCTTC. It yields the protein CASSLGSSGGWNEQFF.

CDR3 coding DNA: TGTGCCAGCAGCTTCATCGGGCGACAGGGTGATAGTGGTGAAGCTTTCTTT. The encoded protein is CASSFIGRQGDSGEAFF. V gene TRBV5-6 combines with J gene TRBJ1-1; the match to TRBD1 covers 7 bases. The germline V gene has CDR1 SGHDT and CDR2 YYEEEE. J lost 7 bases, V lost 2 bases, and 17 bases had no gene match. The CDR3 is 17 amino acids.

This chain uses TRBV7-6 with TRBJ2-1; 9 positions agree with TRBD2. The CDR3 is 15 residues long. V lost 7 bases and J lost 5; bases outside the gene matches: 9. Per germline, CDR1 SGHVS and CDR2 FNYEAQ. The CDR3 here is CASTNLGTSNNEQFF. In DNA, the CDR3 is TGTGCCAGCACGAATTTGGGGACTAGCAACAATGAGCAGTTCTTC.

V gene TRBV6-1 combines with J gene TRBJ1-1; D is ambiguous. The CDR3 has 14 residues. Germline values: CDR1 MNHNS, CDR2 SASEGT. V lost 4 bases and J 5 bases, leaving 14 bases between the germline ends. The CDR3 DNA sequence: TGTGCCAGCAGTGCTACGCGCGGTCCGACTGAAGCTTTCTTT. It encodes CASSATRGPTEAFF.

The chain couples TRBV28 to TRBJ1-5, with D possibly being TRBD1 (6 bases). V gave up 8 bases and J gave up 2 bases, with 13 bases separating them. Germline lookup yields CDR1 MDHEN and CDR2 SYDVKM. The CDR3 length is 14 residues. The CDR3 loop reads CASVPNRGNQPQHF. The CDR3 coding sequence is TGTGCCAGCGTGCCCAACAGGGGCAATCAGCCCCAGCATTTT.

This chain uses TRBV10-2 with TRBJ2-3; 8 bases are shared with TRBD2. The CDR3 has 15 residues. V shed 3 bases, J shed 4 bases, and the junction held 6 bases outside the gene matches. From germline, CDR1 is WSHSY and CDR2 SAAADI. This chain's CDR3 is CASSDRAGVSDTQYF. The DNA for the CDR3 is TGCGCCAGCAGTGATCGAGCGGGAGTATCAGATACGCAGTATTTT.

The rearrangement joins TRBV2 to TRBJ1-6, with 9 bases that match TRBD1. V lost 6 bases to trimming and J lost 8 bases; unmatched junction nucleotides: 11. Per the germline V gene, CDR1 is SNHLY and CDR2 is FYNNEI. This CDR3 is built from 16 residues. CDR3 DNA: TGTGCCAGCAGGGTACCGGGACAGGGTTTTTATTCACCCCTCCACTTT. This encodes CASRVPGQGFYSPLHF.

V is TRBV12-5 and J is TRBJ2-7; TRBD2 aligns across 11 bases. Trimming removed 3 bases from V and 3 bases from J; junction bases left unmatched: 10. The CDR3 has 17 amino acids. CDR1 and CDR2 from the germline V gene are LGHNT and FRNRAP. As DNA, the CDR3 is TGTGCTAGTGGTTTACCCAGTGAACTAGCGGGAGACTACGAGCAGTACTTC. This gives the protein CASGLPSELAGDYEQYF.

V and J are TRBV30 and TRBJ2-6, with D hard to call. The CDR3 covers 16 residues. Germline V gives CDR1 GTSNPN, CDR2 SVGIG (reference sequence). V was clipped by 2 bases and J by 1 base, with 12 bases between them. DNA for the CDR3: TGTGCCTGGAGTTACGGAGTGAGTTCTGGGGCCAACGTCCTGACTTTC. As protein: CAWSYGVSSGANVLTF.

This sequence joins TRBV7-8 and TRBJ2-7, with TRBD1 identical over 7 bases. Trimming removed 2 bases from V and 0 bases from J; junction bases left unmatched: 4. In germline, CDR1 is SGHVS, CDR2 FQNEAQ. The CDR3 extends over 15 amino acids. The chain's CDR3 is CASSLSRTGSYEQYF. In nucleotides, the CDR3 is TGTGCCAGCAGCTTATCCCGGACAGGCTCCTACGAGCAGTACTTC.

V is TRBV5-1 and J is TRBJ1-4; D call uncertain. The CDR3 has 13 amino acids. Germline V gene data show CDR1 as SGHRS and CDR2 as YFSETQ. V lost 3 bases and J 8 bases, leaving 11 bases between the germline ends. The CDR3 nucleotides are TGCGCCAGCAGCTCTGAGGCAAACGAAAAACTGTTTTTT. Its protein is CASSSEANEKLFF.